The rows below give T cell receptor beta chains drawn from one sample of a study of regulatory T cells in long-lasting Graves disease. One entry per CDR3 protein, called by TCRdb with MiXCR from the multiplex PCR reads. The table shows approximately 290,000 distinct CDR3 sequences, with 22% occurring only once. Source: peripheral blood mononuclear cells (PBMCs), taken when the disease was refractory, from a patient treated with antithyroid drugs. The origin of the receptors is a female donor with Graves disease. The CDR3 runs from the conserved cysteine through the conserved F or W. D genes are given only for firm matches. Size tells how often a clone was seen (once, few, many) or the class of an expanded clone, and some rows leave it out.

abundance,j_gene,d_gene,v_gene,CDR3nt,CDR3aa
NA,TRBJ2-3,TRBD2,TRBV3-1,TGTGCCAGCAGCCCGCCCCGAGCGGGAGGTAGCACAGATACGCAGTATTTT,CASSPPRAGGSTDTQYF
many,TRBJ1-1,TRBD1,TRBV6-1,TGTGCCAGCAGTGAATGGCAGGGGGGGAACACTGAAGCTTTCTTT,CASSEWQGGNTEAFF
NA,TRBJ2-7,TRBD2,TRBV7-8,TGTGCCAGCAGCCCTACTAGCGGGAGAACCGAGCAGTACTTC,CASSPTSGRTEQYF
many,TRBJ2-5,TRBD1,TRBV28,TGTGCCAGCAGTTCCCAGGGGGTGGGGACCCAGTACTTC,CASSSQGVGTQYF
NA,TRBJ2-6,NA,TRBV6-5,TGTGCCAGCAGTTACCGGCCCAGCTCTGGGGCCAACGTCCTGACTTTC,CASSYRPSSGANVLTF
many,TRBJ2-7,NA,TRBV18,TGTGCCAGCTCACCACGGCAGGGAACCGTCTCCTACGAGCAGTACTTC,CASSPRQGTVSYEQYF
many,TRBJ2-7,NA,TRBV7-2,TGTGCCAGCAGCTTAGGGCCAGCTGGAACCTACGAGCAGTACTTC,CASSLGPAGTYEQYF
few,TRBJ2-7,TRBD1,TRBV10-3,TGTGCCGTCACCGGGACAGGTGGTGGGGAGCAGTACTTC,CAVTGTGGGEQYF
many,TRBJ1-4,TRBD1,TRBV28,TGTGCCAGCACCCTTACAGGGGTGAATGAAAAACTGTTTTTT,CASTLTGVNEKLFF
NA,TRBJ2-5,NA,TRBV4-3,TGCGCCAGCAGCCAAAGTACTAGTCGAGAGACCCAGTACTTC,CASSQSTSRETQYF
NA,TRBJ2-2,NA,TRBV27,TGTGCCAGCAGGTGGGGTCTCGGCACCGGGGAGCTGTTTTTT,CASRWGLGTGELFF
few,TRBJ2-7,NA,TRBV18,TGTGCCAGCTCATCCAGGGACGGCGCCTACGAGCAGTACTTC,CASSSRDGAYEQYF
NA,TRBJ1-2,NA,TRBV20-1,TGCAGTGCTAGATCGGCAGGGATCGCCCCGAATGGCTACACCTTC,CSARSAGIAPNGYTF
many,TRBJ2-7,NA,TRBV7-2,TGTGCCAGCAGTGGACGGGGCTACGAGCAGTACTTC,CASSGRGYEQYF
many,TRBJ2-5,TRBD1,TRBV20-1,TGCAGTGCTAGCGTTGTTGACGGGACAGTTGGGGAGACCCAGTACTTC,CSASVVDGTVGETQYF
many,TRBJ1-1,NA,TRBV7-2,TGTGCCAGCAGCTTACCCAGGGGCTCGACTGAAGCTTTCTTT,CASSLPRGSTEAFF
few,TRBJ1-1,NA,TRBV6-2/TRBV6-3,TGTGCCAGCAGTTACTCCCAAAATTTTGAAGCTTTCTTT,CASSYSQNFEAFF
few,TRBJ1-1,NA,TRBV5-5,TGTGCCAGCAGCTTGAACCTGGGCCTGCACACTGAAGCTTTCTTT,CASSLNLGLHTEAFF
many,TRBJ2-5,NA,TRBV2,TGTGCCAGCAGTCGAAGGGGAGGGGGTGGTCGGGAGACCCAGTACTTC,CASSRRGGGGRETQYF
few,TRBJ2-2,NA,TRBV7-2,TGTGCCAGCAGTGGGGTCACCGGGGAGCTGTTTTTT,CASSGVTGELFF
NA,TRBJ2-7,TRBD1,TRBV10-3,TGTGCCATCTCGGCGGGACAGGGCTCCTACGAGCAGTACTTC,CAISAGQGSYEQYF
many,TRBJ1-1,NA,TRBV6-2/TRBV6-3,TGTGCCAGCCAAAGAAATATGAACACTGAAGCTTTCTTT,CASQRNMNTEAFF
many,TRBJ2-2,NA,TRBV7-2,TGTGCCAGCAGCTTTATCGGGGAGCTGTTTTTT,CASSFIGELFF
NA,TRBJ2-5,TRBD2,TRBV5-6,TGTGCCAGCAGCCTACCGACTAGCGGGAGAGAGACCCAGTACTTC,CASSLPTSGRETQYF
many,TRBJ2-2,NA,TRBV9,TGTGCCAGCAGCCCTCACAGGGAGGAGGCCGGGGAGCTGTTTTTT,CASSPHREEAGELFF
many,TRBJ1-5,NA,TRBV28,TGTGCCAGCTCCCTCGGGGGGGGTACGGGCAATCAGCCCCAGCATTTT,CASSLGGGTGNQPQHF